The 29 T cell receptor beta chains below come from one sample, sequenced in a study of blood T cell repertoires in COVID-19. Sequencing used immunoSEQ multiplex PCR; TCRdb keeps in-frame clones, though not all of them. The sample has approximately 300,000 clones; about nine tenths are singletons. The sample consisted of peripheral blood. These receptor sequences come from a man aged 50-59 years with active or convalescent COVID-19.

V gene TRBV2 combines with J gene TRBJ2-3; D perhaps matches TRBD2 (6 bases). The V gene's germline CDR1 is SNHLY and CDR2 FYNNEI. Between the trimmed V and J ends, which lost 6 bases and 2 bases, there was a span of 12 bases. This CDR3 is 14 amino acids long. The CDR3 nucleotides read TGTGCCAGCAGACGACTAGAAATCACAGATACGCAGTATTTT. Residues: CASRRLEITDTQYF.

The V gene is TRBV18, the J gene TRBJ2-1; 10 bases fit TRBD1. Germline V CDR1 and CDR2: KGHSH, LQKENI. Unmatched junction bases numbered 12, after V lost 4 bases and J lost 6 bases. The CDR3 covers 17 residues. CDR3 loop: CASSQLRQGAQSNEQFF. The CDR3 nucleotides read TGTGCCAGCTCACAACTGCGACAGGGGGCGCAGTCCAATGAGCAGTTCTTC. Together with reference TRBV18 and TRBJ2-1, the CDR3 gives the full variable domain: NAGVMQNPRHLVRRRGQEARLRCSPMKGHSHVYWYRQLPEEGLKFMVYLQKENIIDESGMPKERFSAEFPKEGPSILRIQQVVRGDSAAYFCASSQLRQGAQSNEQFFGPGTRLTVL.

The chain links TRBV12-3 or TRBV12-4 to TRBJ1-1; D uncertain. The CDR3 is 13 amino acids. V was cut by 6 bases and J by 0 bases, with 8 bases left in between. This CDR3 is CASSKQMNTEAFF. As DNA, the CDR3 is TGTGCCAGCAGCAAACAGATGAACACTGAAGCTTTCTTT.

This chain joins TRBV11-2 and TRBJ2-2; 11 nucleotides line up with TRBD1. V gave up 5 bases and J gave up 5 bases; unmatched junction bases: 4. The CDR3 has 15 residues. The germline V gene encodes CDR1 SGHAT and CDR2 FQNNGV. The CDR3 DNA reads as TGTGCCAGCAGCCCGGGGACAGGGGGAACCGGGGAGCTGTTTTTT. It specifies CASSPGTGGTGELFF.

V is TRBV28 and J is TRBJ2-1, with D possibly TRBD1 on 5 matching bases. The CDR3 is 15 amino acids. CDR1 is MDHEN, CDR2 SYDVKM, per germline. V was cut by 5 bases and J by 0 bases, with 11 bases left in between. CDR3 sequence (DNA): TGTGCCAGCAGTCGATACAGGAGCTCCTACAATGAGCAGTTCTTC. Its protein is CASSRYRSSYNEQFF. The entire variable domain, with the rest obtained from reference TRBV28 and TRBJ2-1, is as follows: DVKVTQSSRYLVKRTGEKVFLECVQDMDHENMFWYRQDPGLGLRLIYFSYDVKMKEKGDIPEGYSVSREKKERFSLILESASTNQTSMYLCASSRYRSSYNEQFFGPGTRLTVL.

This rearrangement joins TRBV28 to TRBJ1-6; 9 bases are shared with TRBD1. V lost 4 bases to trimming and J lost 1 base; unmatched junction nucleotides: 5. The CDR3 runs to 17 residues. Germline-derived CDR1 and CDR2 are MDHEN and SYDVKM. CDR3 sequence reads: CASSSGTGMSYNSPLHF. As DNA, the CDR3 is TGTGCCAGCAGTTCTGGGACAGGGATGTCCTATAATTCACCCCTCCACTTT.

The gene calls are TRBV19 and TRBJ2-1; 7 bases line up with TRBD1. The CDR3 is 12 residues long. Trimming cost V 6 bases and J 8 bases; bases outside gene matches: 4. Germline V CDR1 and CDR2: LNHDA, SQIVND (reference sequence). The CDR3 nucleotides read TGTGCCAGTAGCAACAGGGGTGATGAGCAGTTCTTC. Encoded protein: CASSNRGDEQFF.

The CDR3 DNA reads as TGCGCCAGCAGCTTGGCCTCCGGTCCCGACTACGAGCAGTACTTC. Amino acids: CASSLASGPDYEQYF. This chain joins TRBV5-1 and TRBJ2-7; no firm D call. Trimming pared 0 bases from V and 3 bases from J, leaving 13 bases between. The CDR3 consists of 15 residues. Germline-derived CDR1 and CDR2 are SGHRS and YFSETQ.

CDR3 DNA: TGTGCCAGCAGCTTGCTAGCGACCCCAGAGACCCAGTACTTC. Protein: CASSLLATPETQYF. The chain links TRBV11-2 to TRBJ2-5; D might be TRBD2 (6 bases). V gave up 3 bases and J gave up 4 bases, with 12 bases separating them. CDR1 is SGHAT and CDR2 is FQNNGV in the germline V gene. CDR3 length equals 14 residues.

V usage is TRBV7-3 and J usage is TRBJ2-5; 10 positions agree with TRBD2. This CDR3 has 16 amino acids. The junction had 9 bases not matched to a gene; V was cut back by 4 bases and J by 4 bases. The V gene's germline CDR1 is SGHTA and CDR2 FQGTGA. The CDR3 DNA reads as TGTGCCAGCAGCTCGAGAGCGGGAGGGCCGGGAGAGACCCAGTACTTC. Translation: CASSSRAGGPGETQYF.

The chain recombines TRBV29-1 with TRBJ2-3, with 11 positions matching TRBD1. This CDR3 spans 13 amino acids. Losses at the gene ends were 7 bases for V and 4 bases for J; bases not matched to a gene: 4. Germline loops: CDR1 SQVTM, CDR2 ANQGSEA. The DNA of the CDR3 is TGCAGCGCGGACAGGGGGCTGGCAGATACGCAGTATTTT. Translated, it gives CSADRGLADTQYF.

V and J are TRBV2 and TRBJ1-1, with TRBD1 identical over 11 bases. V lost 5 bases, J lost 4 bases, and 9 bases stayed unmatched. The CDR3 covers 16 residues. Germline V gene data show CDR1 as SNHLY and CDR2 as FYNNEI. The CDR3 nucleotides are TGTGCCAGCAGTACGGGTCCCGGGACAGGGGGCACTGAAGCTTTCTTT. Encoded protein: CASSTGPGTGGTEAFF.

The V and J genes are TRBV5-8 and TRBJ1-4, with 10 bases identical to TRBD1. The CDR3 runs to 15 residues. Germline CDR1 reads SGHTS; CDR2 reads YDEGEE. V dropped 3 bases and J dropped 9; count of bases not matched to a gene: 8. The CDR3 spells CASSSHGTGEKKLFF. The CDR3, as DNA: TGTGCCAGCAGCTCCCACGGGACAGGGGAGAAAAAACTGTTTTTT.

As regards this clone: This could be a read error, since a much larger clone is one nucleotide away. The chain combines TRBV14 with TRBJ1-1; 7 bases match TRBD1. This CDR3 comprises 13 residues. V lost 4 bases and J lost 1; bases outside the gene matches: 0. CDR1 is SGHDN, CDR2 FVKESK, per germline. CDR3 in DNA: TGTGCCAGCAGCCGACAGGGGAACACTGAAGCTTTCTTT. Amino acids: CASSRQGNTEAFF.

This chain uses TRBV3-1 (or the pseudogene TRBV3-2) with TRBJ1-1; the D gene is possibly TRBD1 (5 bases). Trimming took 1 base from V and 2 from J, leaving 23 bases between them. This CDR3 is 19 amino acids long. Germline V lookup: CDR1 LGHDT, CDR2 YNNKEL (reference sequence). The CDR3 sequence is CASSQGWLWRQIDNTEAFF. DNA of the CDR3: TGTGCCAGCAGCCAAGGCTGGTTATGGCGACAGATAGATAACACTGAAGCTTTCTTT.

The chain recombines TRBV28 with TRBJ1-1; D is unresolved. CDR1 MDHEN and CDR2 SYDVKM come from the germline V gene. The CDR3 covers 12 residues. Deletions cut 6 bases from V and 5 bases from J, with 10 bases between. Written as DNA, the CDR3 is TGTGCCAGCAGGTCAAGTAGTACTGAAGCTTTCTTT. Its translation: CASRSSSTEAFF.

CDR3 sequence (DNA): TGTGCCAGCAGTCGAACAGGGTTAAGCTATGGCTACACCTTC. This encodes CASSRTGLSYGYTF. This chain uses TRBV28 with TRBJ1-2, with D possibly being TRBD1 (6 bases). The CDR3 is 14 amino acids. The V and J ends lost 5 bases and 4 bases respectively, with 14 bases between them. Germline assignment: CDR1 MDHEN and CDR2 SYDVKM.

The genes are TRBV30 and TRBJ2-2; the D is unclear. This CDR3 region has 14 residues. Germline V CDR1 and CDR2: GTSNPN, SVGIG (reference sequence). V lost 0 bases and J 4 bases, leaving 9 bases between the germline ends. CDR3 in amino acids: CAWSVIHGTGELFF. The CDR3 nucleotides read TGTGCCTGGAGTGTAATTCACGGCACCGGGGAGCTGTTTTTT.

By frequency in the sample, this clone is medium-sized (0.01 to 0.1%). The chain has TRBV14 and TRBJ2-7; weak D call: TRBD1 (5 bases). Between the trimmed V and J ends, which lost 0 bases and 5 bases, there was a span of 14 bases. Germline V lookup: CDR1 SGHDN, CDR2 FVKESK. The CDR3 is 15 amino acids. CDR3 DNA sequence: TGTGCCAGCAGCCAAGATCAGTGGCAGGGTGACGAGCAGTACTTC. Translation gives CASSQDQWQGDEQYF.

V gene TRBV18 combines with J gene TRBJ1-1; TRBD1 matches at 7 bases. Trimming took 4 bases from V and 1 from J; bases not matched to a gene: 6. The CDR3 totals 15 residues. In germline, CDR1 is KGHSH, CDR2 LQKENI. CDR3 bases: TGTGCCAGCTCACGCGCCGGGACAGCGAACACTGAAGCTTTCTTT. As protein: CASSRAGTANTEAFF.

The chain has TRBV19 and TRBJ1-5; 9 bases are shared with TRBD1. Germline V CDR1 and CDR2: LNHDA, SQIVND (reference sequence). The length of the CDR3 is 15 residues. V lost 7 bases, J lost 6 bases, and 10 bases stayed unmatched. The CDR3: CASTAPQGAVQPQHF. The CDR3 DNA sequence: TGTGCCAGTACCGCACCACAGGGGGCGGTTCAGCCCCAGCATTTT.

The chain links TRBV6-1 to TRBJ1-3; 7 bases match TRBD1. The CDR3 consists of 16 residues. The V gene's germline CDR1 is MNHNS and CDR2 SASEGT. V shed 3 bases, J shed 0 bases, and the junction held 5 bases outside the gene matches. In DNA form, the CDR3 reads TGTGCCAGCAGTGAGGACAGGCCGGTCTCTGGAAACACCATATATTTT. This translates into CASSEDRPVSGNTIYF.

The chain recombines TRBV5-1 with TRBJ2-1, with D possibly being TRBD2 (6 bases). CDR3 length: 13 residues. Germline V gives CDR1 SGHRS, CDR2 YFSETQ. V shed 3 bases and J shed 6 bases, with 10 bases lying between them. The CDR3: CASSSGLPNEQFF. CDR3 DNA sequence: TGCGCCAGCAGCTCGGGACTCCCCAATGAGCAGTTCTTC.

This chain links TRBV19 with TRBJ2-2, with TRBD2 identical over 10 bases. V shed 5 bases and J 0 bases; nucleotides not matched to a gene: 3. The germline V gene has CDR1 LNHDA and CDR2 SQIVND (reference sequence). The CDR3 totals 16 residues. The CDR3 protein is CASSGGLAANTGELFF. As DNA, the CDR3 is TGTGCCAGTAGTGGAGGACTAGCGGCGAACACCGGGGAGCTGTTTTTT.

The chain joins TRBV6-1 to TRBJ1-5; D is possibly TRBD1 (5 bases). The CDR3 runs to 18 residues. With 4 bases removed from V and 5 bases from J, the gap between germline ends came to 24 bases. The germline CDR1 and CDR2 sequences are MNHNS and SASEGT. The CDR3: CASSAFEGALGYYQPQHF. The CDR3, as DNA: TGTGCCAGCAGTGCGTTTGAAGGGGCACTGGGTTACTATCAGCCCCAGCATTTT.

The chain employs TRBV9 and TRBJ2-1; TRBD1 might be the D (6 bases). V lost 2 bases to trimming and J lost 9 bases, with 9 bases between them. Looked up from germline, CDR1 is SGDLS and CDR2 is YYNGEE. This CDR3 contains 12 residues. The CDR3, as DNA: TGTGCCAGCAGCGTGGACAGCGGTGAGCAGTTCTTC. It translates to CASSVDSGEQFF.

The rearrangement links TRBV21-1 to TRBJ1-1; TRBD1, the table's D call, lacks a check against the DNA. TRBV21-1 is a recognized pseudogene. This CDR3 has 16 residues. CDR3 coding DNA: TGTGCCAGCAGCAAAATACAGGTCCTAAGGTGGACTGAAGCTTTCTTT. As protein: CASSKIQVLRWTEAFF.

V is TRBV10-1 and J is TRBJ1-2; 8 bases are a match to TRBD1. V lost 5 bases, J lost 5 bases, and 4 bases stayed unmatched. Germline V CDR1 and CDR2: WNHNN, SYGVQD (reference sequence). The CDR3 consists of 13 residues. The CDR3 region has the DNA TGCGCCAGCAGTTGCAGGGGGCGGTATGGCTACACCTTC. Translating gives CASSCRGRYGYTF.

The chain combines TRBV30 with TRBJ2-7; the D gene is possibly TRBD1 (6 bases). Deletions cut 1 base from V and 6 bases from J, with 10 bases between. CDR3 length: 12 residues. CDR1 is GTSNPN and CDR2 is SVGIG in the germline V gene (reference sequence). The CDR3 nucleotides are TGTGCCTGGAGTGGGGACAACCGCGAGCAGTACTTC. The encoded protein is CAWSGDNREQYF.